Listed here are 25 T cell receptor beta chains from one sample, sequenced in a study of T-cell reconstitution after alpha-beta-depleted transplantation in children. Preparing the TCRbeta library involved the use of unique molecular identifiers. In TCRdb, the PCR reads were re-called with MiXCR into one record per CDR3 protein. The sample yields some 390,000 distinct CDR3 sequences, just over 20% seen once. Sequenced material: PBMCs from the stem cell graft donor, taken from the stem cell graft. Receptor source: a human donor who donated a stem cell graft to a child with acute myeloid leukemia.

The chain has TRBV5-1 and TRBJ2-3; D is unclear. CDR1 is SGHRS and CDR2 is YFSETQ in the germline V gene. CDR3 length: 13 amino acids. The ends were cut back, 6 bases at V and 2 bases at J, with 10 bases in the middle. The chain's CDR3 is CASMNLNTDTQYF. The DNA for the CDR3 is TGCGCCAGCATGAATCTAAACACAGATACGCAGTATTTT. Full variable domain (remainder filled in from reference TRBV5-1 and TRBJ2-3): KAGVTQTPRYLIKTRGQQVTLSCSPISGHRSVSWYQQTPGQGLQFLFEYFSETQRNKGNFPGRFSGRQFSNSRSEMNVSTLELGDSALYLCASMNLNTDTQYFGPGTRLTVL.

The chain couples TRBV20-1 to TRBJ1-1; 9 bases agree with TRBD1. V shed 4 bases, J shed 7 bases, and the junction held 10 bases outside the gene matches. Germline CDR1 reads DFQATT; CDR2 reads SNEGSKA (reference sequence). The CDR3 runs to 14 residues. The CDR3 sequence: CSATIPGQGHEAFF. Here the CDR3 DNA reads TGCAGTGCTACTATCCCGGGACAGGGCCATGAAGCTTTCTTT.

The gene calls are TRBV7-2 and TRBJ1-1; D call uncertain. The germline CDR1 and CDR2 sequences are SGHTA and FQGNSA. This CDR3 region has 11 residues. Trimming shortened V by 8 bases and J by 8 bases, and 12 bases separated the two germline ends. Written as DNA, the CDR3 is TGTGCCAGCGGTCGATGGCGGGAAGCTTTCTTT. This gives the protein CASGRWREAFF.

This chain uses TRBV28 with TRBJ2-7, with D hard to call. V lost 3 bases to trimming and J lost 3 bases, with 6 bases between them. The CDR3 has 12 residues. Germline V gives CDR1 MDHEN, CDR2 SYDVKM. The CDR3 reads CASSFSIYEQYF. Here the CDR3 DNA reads TGTGCCAGCAGTTTCTCTATCTACGAGCAGTACTTC.

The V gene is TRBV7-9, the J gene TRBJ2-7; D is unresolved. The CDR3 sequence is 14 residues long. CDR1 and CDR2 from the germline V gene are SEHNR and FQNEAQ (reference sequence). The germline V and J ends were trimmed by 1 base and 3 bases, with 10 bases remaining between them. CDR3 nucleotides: TGTGCCAGCAGCTTAGTGCGCAGGAACTACGAGCAGTACTTC. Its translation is CASSLVRRNYEQYF.

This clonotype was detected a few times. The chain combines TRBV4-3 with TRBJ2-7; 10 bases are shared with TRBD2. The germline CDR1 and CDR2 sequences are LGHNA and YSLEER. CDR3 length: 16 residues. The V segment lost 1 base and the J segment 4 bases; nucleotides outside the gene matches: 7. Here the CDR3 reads CASSQGAASGRYEQYF. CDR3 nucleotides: TGCGCCAGCAGCCAAGGTGCCGCTAGCGGGAGATACGAGCAGTACTTC.

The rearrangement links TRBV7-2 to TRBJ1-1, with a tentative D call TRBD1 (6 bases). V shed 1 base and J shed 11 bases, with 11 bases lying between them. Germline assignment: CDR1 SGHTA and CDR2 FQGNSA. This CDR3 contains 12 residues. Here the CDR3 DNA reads TGTGCCAGCAGCTTAGGAGGAGGGGGGGCTTTCTTT. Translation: CASSLGGGGAFF.

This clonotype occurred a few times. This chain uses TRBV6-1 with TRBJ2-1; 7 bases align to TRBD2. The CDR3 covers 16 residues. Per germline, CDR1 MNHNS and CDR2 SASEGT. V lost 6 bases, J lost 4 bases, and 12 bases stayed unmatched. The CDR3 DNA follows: TGTGCCAGCAGAACGACTAGCCCGAGGGCTTACAATGAGCAGTTCTTC. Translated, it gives CASRTTSPRAYNEQFF.

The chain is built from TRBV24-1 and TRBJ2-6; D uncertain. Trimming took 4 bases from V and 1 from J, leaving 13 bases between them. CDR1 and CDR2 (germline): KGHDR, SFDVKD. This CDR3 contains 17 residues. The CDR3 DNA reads TGTGCCACCAGTGAGCCTCCTACCATTTCTGGGGCCAACGTCCTGACTTTC. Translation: CATSEPPTISGANVLTF.

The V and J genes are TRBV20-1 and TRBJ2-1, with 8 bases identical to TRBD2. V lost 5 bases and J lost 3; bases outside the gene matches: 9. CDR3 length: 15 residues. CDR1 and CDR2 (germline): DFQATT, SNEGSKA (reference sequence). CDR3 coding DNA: TGCAGTGCTTACCCTACTAGCGGACGCTACAATGAGCAGTTCTTC. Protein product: CSAYPTSGRYNEQFF.

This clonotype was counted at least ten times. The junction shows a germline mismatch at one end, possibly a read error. The CDR3 sequence: CASRLRGAGIDF. The CDR3, as DNA: TGTGCCAGCAGACTACGGGGTGCAGGTATCGACTTC. V gene TRBV12-3 or TRBV12-4 combines with J gene TRBJ2-7; D perhaps matches TRBD2 (5 bases). The CDR3 runs 12 residues.

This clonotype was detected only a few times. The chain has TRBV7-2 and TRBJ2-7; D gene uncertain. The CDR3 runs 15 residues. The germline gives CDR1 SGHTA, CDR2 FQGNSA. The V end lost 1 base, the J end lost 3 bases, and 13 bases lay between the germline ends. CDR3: CASSLGGSDIYEQYF. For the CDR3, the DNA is TGTGCCAGCAGCTTAGGTGGGTCTGATATCTACGAGCAGTACTTC.

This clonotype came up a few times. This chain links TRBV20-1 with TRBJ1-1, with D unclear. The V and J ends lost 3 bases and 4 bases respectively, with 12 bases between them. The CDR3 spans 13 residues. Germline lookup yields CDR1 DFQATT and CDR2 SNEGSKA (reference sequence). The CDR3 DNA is TGCAGTGCTAGGGTGGTGGAGTCCACTGAAGCTTTCTTT. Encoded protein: CSARVVESTEAFF.

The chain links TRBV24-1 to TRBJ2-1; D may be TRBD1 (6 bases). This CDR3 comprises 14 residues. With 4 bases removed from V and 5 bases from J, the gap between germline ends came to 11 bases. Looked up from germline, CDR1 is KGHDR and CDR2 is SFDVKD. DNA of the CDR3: TGTGCCACCAGTGAGACAGGACGGAACAATGAGCAGTTCTTC. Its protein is CATSETGRNNEQFF.

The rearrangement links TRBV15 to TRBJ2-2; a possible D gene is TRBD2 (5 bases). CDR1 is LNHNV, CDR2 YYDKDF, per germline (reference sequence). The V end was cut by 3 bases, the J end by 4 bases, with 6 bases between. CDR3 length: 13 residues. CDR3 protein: CATSRTTTGELFF. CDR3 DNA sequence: TGTGCCACCAGCAGGACTACCACCGGGGAGCTGTTTTTT.

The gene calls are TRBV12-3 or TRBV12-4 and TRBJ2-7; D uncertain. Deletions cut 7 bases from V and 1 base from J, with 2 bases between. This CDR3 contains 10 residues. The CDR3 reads CASTSYEQYF. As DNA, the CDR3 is TGTGCCAGCACATCCTACGAGCAGTACTTC.

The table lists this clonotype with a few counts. The CDR3 region has the DNA TGCAGTGCCGGGGGGGTGAACGAGCAGTACTTC. It yields the protein CSAGGVNEQYF. The chain joins TRBV20-1 to TRBJ2-7, with 8 bases lining up with TRBD2. The CDR3 has 11 amino acids. Trimming took 6 bases from V and 5 from J; bases not matched to a gene: 3. Germline V gene lookup returns CDR1 DFQATT and CDR2 SNEGSKA (reference sequence).

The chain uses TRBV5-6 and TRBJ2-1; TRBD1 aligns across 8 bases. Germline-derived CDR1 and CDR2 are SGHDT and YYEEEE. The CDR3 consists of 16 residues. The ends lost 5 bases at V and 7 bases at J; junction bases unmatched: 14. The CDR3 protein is CASRGAAGGYRNEQFF. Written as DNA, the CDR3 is TGTGCCAGCAGGGGTGCGGCAGGGGGCTATCGTAATGAGCAGTTCTTC.

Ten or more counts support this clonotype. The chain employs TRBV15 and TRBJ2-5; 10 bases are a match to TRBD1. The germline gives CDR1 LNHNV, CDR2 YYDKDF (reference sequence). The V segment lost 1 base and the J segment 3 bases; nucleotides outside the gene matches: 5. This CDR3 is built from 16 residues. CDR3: CATSRGVGQGEETQYF. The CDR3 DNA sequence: TGTGCCACCAGCAGAGGCGTTGGACAGGGGGAAGAGACCCAGTACTTC.

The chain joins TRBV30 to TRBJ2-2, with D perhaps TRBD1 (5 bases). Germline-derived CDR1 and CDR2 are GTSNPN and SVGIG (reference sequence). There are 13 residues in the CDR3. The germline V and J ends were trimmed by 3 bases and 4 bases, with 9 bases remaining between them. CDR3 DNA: TGTGCCTGGAGCTTTCAGGGCACCGGGGAGCTGTTTTTT. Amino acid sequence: CAWSFQGTGELFF.

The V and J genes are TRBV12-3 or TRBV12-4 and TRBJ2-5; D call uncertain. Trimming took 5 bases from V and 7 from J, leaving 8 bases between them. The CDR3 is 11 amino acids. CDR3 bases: TGTGCCAGCAGTGAAAGCTGGACCCAGTACTTC. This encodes CASSESWTQYF.

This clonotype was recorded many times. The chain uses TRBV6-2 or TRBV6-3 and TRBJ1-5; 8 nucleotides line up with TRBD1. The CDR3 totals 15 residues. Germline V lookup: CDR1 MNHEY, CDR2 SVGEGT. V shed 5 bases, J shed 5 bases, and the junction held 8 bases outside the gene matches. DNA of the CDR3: TGTGCCAGCAGTCCACGTCAGGGGGCCTATCAGCCCCAGCATTTT. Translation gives CASSPRQGAYQPQHF.

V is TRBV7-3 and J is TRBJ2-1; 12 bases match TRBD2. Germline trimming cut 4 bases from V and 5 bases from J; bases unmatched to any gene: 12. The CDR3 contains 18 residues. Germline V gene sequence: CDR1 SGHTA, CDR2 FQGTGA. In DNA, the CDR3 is TGTGCCAGCAGCTCCCTCGGACTAGCGGGACTGGGCCACAATGAGCAGTTCTTC. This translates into CASSSLGLAGLGHNEQFF.

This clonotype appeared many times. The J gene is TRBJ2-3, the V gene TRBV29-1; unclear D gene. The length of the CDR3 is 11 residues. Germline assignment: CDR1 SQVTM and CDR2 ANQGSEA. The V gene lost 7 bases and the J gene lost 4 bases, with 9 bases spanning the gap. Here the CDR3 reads CSDLGSDTQYF. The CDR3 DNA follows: TGCAGCGATCTGGGGTCAGATACGCAGTATTTT.

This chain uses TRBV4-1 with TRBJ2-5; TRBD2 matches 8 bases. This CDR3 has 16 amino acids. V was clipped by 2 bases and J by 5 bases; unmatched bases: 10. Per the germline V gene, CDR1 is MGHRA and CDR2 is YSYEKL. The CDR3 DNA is TGCGCCAGCAGCCAACCAGCGGGAGCGATGTACGAGACCCAGTACTTC. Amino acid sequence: CASSQPAGAMYETQYF.